Below are 24 T cell receptor beta chains sequenced from a single sample in a study of metastatic and nonmetastatic thyroid tumors. TCRdb recomputed clones from the PCR reads via MiXCR. The sample contains tens of thousands of clones, around a fifth of which appear only once. Each patient came to thyroid surgery without any prior treatment (of any kind). Material: blood. The source is a female donor with papillary thyroid cancer or a benign thyroid nodule (not recorded which). Some clones in this sample may be carry-over from other donors' samples.

This clone has a count of ten or more. V gene TRBV24-1 combines with J gene TRBJ2-2; a weak D match, TRBD1 (6 bases). Trimming took 3 bases from V and 6 from J, leaving 10 bases between them. The germline gives CDR1 KGHDR, CDR2 SFDVKD. The CDR3 runs to 14 residues. CDR3 sequence: CATSDPRGPGELFF. The CDR3 DNA sequence: TGTGCCACCAGTGATCCCAGGGGTCCCGGGGAGCTGTTTTTT.

About this clone itself: An end of the junction differs from the germline gene, which may be a read error. This chain joins TRBV6-5 and TRBJ2-7; tentatively, D is TRBD2 (6 bases). The CDR3 sequence is 13 residues long. Germline assignment: CDR1 MNHEY and CDR2 SVGAGI. The CDR3 sequence is CAISYTGDGEQYF. CDR3 DNA: TGTGCCATCAGTTACACGGGGGATGGCGAGCAGTACTTC.

The CDR3 here is CASCGYKVNTEAFF. CDR3 sequence (DNA): TGTGCCAGCTGCGGGTATAAGGTGAACACTGAAGCTTTCTTT. The chain uses TRBV6-2 or TRBV6-3 and TRBJ1-1, with no clear D. Germline CDR1 is MNHEY and CDR2 is SVGEGT. The V and J ends lost 8 bases and 0 bases respectively, with 13 bases between them. This CDR3 is built from 14 residues.

This clone was detected many times. The same CDR3 is also encoded by other DNA sequences in this sample. V and J are TRBV7-6 and TRBJ2-2, with D maybe TRBD2 (6 bases). V lost 0 bases, J lost 0 bases, and 8 bases lay in between. The CDR3 length is 16 residues. Per the germline V gene, CDR1 is SGHVS and CDR2 is FNYEAQ. CDR3 loop: CASSLAPGANTGELFF. The CDR3 DNA follows: TGTGCCAGCAGCTTAGCGCCGGGGGCGAACACCGGGGAGCTGTTTTTT.

The sample holds many counts of this clone. The chain uses TRBV30 and TRBJ1-4; D may be TRBD1 (5 bases). Between the trimmed V and J ends, which lost 3 bases and 3 bases, there was a span of 17 bases. This CDR3 is built from 16 residues. In germline, CDR1 is GTSNPN, CDR2 SVGIG (reference sequence). The CDR3 DNA sequence: TGTGCCTGGAGATATGGGGCAGACCGGCCTAATGAAAAACTGTTTTTT. This codes for CAWRYGADRPNEKLFF.

This clone occurred many times. The CDR3 loop is CASSLEGGRAADEQFF. CDR3 nucleotides: TGCGCCAGCAGCTTGGAGGGCGGGAGGGCCGCGGATGAGCAGTTCTTC. The chain uses TRBV5-1 and TRBJ2-1, with 9 positions matching TRBD2. This CDR3 comprises 16 residues. CDR1 and CDR2 (germline): SGHRS, YFSETQ. V lost 0 bases and J lost 8; bases outside the gene matches: 9.

The V and J genes are TRBV10-3 and TRBJ2-7; D unclear. The CDR3 covers 12 residues. Germline CDR1 ENHRY, CDR2 SYGVKD. V gave up 4 bases and J gave up 4 bases, with 8 bases separating them. CDR3 region: CAISATSYEQYF. The DNA of the CDR3 is TGTGCCATCAGTGCGACCTCTTACGAGCAGTACTTC.

A note on this clone: Since a much larger clone is just one base distant, this may be a read error. Within the sample, other DNA sequences also encode this same CDR3. This rearrangement joins TRBV20-1 to TRBJ2-3, with D unresolved. The CDR3 runs to 13 residues. The germline gives CDR1 DFQATT, CDR2 SNEGSKA (reference sequence). This CDR3 reads CSARWLGTDTQYF. CDR3 DNA sequence: TGCAGTGCTAGATGGCTCGGCACGGATACGCAGTATTTT.

The chain employs TRBV18 and TRBJ2-7; TRBD1 matches at 7 bases. V was clipped by 5 bases and J by 7 bases; unmatched bases: 8. CDR3 length: 13 residues. CDR1 is KGHSH and CDR2 is LQKENI in the germline V gene. The CDR3 bases are TGTGCCAGCTCAAGGAGCGAGGGGGCTGAGCAGTACTTC. This codes for CASSRSEGAEQYF.

This clone was seen ten or more times. For the CDR3, the DNA is TGTGCCAGCAGCTTAGAGCCGGGGGTAGGGGCATTACAGTTCTTC. This codes for CASSLEPGVGALQFF. The rearrangement uses TRBV11-2 and TRBJ2-1; D is perhaps TRBD2 (6 bases). From germline, CDR1 is SGHAT and CDR2 FQNNGV. V was clipped by 0 bases and J by 13 bases, with 19 bases between them. The CDR3 totals 15 residues. Combining the CDR3 with reference TRBV11-2 and TRBJ2-1 gives the whole variable domain EAGVAQSPRYKIIEKRQSVAFWCNPISGHATLYWYQQILGQGPKLLIQFQNNGVVDDSQLPKDRFSAERLKGVDSTLKIQPAKLEDSAVYLCASSLEPGVGALQFFGPGTRLTVL.

Concerning this clone: Since no conserved phenylalanine or tryptophan closes the CDR3, a read error is the likely cause. The limits of the CDR3 on the DNA are not certain, so only TCRdb's listed CDR3 is given. The rearrangement uses TRBV9 and TRBJ2-4; TRBD2, the table's D call, lacks a check against the DNA. Counting both end residues, the CDR3 totals 8 amino acids. Germline CDR1 SGDLS, CDR2 YYNGEE. CDR3 loop: CASSVVGQ.

This clone appeared many times. The chain recombines TRBV24-1 with TRBJ2-3, with a possible D match to TRBD1 (5 bases). Germline values: CDR1 KGHDR, CDR2 SFDVKD. This CDR3 is 14 amino acids long. V was trimmed by 8 bases and J by 4 bases, leaving 15 bases between them. The CDR3 coding sequence is TGTGCCACCAAAGACAGTTACAGATCAGATACGCAGTATTTT. As protein: CATKDSYRSDTQYF.

A word on this clone: Sequence at one end of the junction differs from germline and may be a read error. The rearrangement joins TRBV30 to TRBJ1-2, with TRBD1 as a possible D gene (6 bases). Germline V lookup: CDR1 GTSNPN, CDR2 SVGIG (reference sequence). The length of the CDR3 is 13 residues. In DNA, the CDR3 is TGTGCCTGGGACAGGCTAGGGAGCTATGGCTACGCCTTC. Encoded protein: CAWDRLGSYGYAF.

This clone is medium-sized in the sample. V gene TRBV19 combines with J gene TRBJ2-1; 12 bases map to TRBD2. V lost 5 bases, J lost 7 bases, and 3 bases stayed unmatched. CDR1 is LNHDA and CDR2 is SQIVND in the germline V gene (reference sequence). This CDR3 has 14 amino acids. The CDR3 nucleotides are TGTGCCAGTAGTTCTAGCGGGGGGGCGAATGAGCAGTTCTTC. It yields the protein CASSSSGGANEQFF.

In its sample, this clone was seen many times. The CDR3 sequence is CASSSTTGTFQETQYF. The CDR3 DNA follows: TGCGCCAGCAGCTCGACGACCGGGACCTTCCAGGAGACCCAGTACTTC. The rearrangement uses TRBV5-1 and TRBJ2-5; possibly TRBD1 or TRBD2 for D (5 bases each). Germline V lookup: CDR1 SGHRS, CDR2 YFSETQ. The CDR3 totals 16 residues. Trimming left V 3 bases short and J 5 bases short, with 20 bases between. Full variable domain (outside the CDR3, taken from reference TRBV5-1 and TRBJ2-5): KAGVTQTPRYLIKTRGQQVTLSCSPISGHRSVSWYQQTPGQGLQFLFEYFSETQRNKGNFPGRFSGRQFSNSRSEMNVSTLELGDSALYLCASSSTTGTFQETQYFGPGTRLLVL.

This clone was counted between two and nine times. The CDR3 DNA follows: TGTGCCAGCAGCTTCACCCAACAATCGACCCAGTACTTC. Translation: CASSFTQQSTQYF. This chain uses TRBV11-3 with TRBJ2-5; no firm D call. CDR1 and CDR2 from the germline V gene are SGHNT and YENEEA. This CDR3 contains 13 residues. V gave up 3 bases and J gave up 7 bases, with 12 bases separating them. The full variable domain, in which reference TRBV11-3 and TRBJ2-5 provide the parts outside the CDR3, is EAGVVQSPRYKIIEKKQPVAFWCNPISGHNTLYWYLQNLGQGPELLIRYENEEAVDDSQLPKDRFSAERLKGVDSTLKIQPAELGDSAVYLCASSFTQQSTQYFGPGTRLLVL.

The chain employs TRBV11-2 and TRBJ2-2; TRBD1 aligns across 9 bases. V shed 1 base, J shed 7 bases, and the junction held 7 bases outside the gene matches. This CDR3 is built from 16 residues. Per germline, CDR1 SGHAT and CDR2 FQNNGV. The DNA for the CDR3 is TGTGCCAGCAGCTTAGTCACAGGGGGCGCGAACGGGGAGCTGTTTTTT. It yields the protein CASSLVTGGANGELFF.

V usage is TRBV19 and J usage is TRBJ2-1; 13 bases are a match to TRBD2. CDR3 length equals 14 residues. Germline CDR1 LNHDA, CDR2 SQIVND (reference sequence). J was trimmed by 7 bases and V by 3 bases; bases with no gene match: 0. CDR3: CASSMGLAGNEQFF. The CDR3 DNA reads as TGTGCCAGTAGTATGGGACTAGCGGGGAATGAGCAGTTCTTC.

The rearrangement joins TRBV10-1 to TRBJ2-2, with 7 bases identical to TRBD1. After removal of 5 bases from V and 6 bases from J, the junction contained 3 bases not matched to a gene. The CDR3 loop spans 13 amino acids. Per germline, CDR1 WNHNN and CDR2 SYGVQD (reference sequence). CDR3 DNA sequence: TGCGCCAGCAGTTTAGACAGGGCCGGGGAGCTGTTTTTT. Amino acids: CASSLDRAGELFF.

Turning to this clone: This sample also contains other DNA sequences that code for the same CDR3. The chain employs TRBV9 and TRBJ2-1, with 7 nucleotides matching TRBD1. This CDR3 has 15 amino acids. With V trimmed by 6 bases and J by 1 base, 7 bases remained unmatched. The germline V gene encodes CDR1 SGDLS and CDR2 YYNGEE. The CDR3 region is CASNGNRGSYNEQFF. The CDR3, as DNA: TGTGCCAGCAACGGTAACAGGGGTTCCTACAATGAGCAGTTCTTC.

This chain uses TRBV11-2 with TRBJ2-2; TRBD1 agrees at 10 bases. CDR3 size: 15 residues. Germline V gene sequence: CDR1 SGHAT, CDR2 FQNNGV. The V segment lost 4 bases and the J segment 2 bases; nucleotides outside the gene matches: 1. CDR3 protein: CASSWTGGNTGELFF. As DNA, the CDR3 is TGTGCCAGCAGCTGGACAGGGGGAAACACCGGGGAGCTGTTTTTT. Variable domain in full (rest from reference TRBV11-2 and TRBJ2-2): EAGVAQSPRYKIIEKRQSVAFWCNPISGHATLYWYQQILGQGPKLLIQFQNNGVVDDSQLPKDRFSAERLKGVDSTLKIQPAKLEDSAVYLCASSWTGGNTGELFFGEGSRLTVL.

Ten or more counts support this clone. The CDR3 bases are TGTGCCAGCAGCGGGGATTTGGACAGGACAACTGGCTACACCTTC. Protein: CASSGDLDRTTGYTF. V is TRBV9 and J is TRBJ1-2, with 7 nucleotides matching TRBD1. This CDR3 contains 15 residues. The germline CDR1 and CDR2 sequences are SGDLS and YYNGEE. With 3 bases clipped from V and 7 bases from J, the junction kept 12 bases outside the gene matches.

This clone was observed at least ten times. V is TRBV12-3 or TRBV12-4 and J is TRBJ2-1; a possible D gene is TRBD2 (6 bases). V shed 0 bases and J shed 4 bases, with 10 bases lying between them. The CDR3 extends over 15 amino acids. In DNA, the CDR3 is TGTGCCAGCAGTTTAGCGGGAGGACCTTACAATGAGCAGTTCTTC. Amino acids: CASSLAGGPYNEQFF.

This clone is medium-sized in the sample. The gene calls are TRBV6-5 and TRBJ2-1; no firm D call. Germline values: CDR1 MNHEY, CDR2 SVGAGI. The CDR3 totals 14 residues. V lost 2 bases and J lost 2, with 7 bases in between. The CDR3 bases are TGTGCCAGCAGTTACAATGGGGCCTACAATGAGCAGTTCTTC. Translation: CASSYNGAYNEQFF.